What follows are 3 T cell receptor beta chains derived from one specimen sequenced in a study of control samples from healthy donors and cancer patients. Measured with immunoSEQ multiplex PCR; TCRdb has only the in-frame clones, and not every one. The sample gives about 140,000 clones, about 90% of which show up once; 7.1% is in the top ten. Sequencing was done on a sample of blood. These TCRs come from a man younger than 30 in good health.

The chain uses TRBV7-2 and TRBJ2-7; 7 bases fit TRBD1. J was trimmed by 2 bases and V by 2 bases; bases with no gene match: 6. Germline V gene sequence: CDR1 SGHTA, CDR2 FQGNSA. CDR3 length: 15 residues. The CDR3 sequence is CASSLTGQVTYEQYF. The CDR3, as DNA: TGTGCCAGCAGCTTAACAGGACAGGTCACCTACGAGCAGTACTTC.

The V call is TRBV7-9, the J call TRBJ1-2; TRBD1 agrees at 7 bases. The CDR3 totals 15 residues. With 1 base clipped from V and 8 bases from J, the junction kept 10 bases outside the gene matches. Per germline, CDR1 SEHNR and CDR2 FQNEAQ (reference sequence). DNA of the CDR3: TGTGCCAGCAGCTTAGGGCAGGGGGTCAACAAAGGCTACACCTTC. Residues: CASSLGQGVNKGYTF.

The chain links TRBV27 to TRBJ1-5, with no clear D. The CDR3 length is 14 residues. CDR1 and CDR2 from the germline V gene are MNHEY and SMNVEV (reference sequence). The V end was cut by 4 bases, the J end by 9 bases, with 16 bases between. CDR3 amino acids: CASSSDPEGGPQHF. For the CDR3, the DNA is TGTGCCAGCAGTTCGGACCCAGAAGGAGGGCCCCAGCATTTT.